The 17 T cell receptor beta chains in this list originate from one sample, sequenced in a study of blood T cells in healthy people across ages. Combining a sample-barcoded 5' primer with a J-beta primer mix, a second PCR ran for roughly 7 to 12 cycles. One entry per CDR3 protein, called by TCRdb with MiXCR from the 5' RACE reads. The table lists more than 1.4 million distinct CDR3 sequences, 40% to 50% of them singletons. The sequencing sample was made of blood. The source is a woman aged 18-35 years in good health.

The rearrangement uses TRBV5-4 and TRBJ2-1, with unresolved D. The V gene's germline CDR1 is SGHNT and CDR2 YYREEE (reference sequence). The V end was cut by 3 bases, the J end by 2 bases, with 12 bases between. The CDR3 extends over 15 amino acids. CDR3: CASSSYRNTYNEQFF. The CDR3 coding sequence is TGTGCCAGCAGCTCGTACCGAAACACCTACAATGAGCAGTTCTTC.

V usage is TRBV4-1 and J usage is TRBJ2-3; 12 bases fit TRBD2. The CDR3 is made up of 16 amino acids. Germline CDR1 MGHRA, CDR2 YSYEKL. Germline trimming cut 3 bases from V and 8 bases from J; bases unmatched to any gene: 9. CDR3 amino acids: CASSQMLAGGPGTQYF. DNA of the CDR3: TGCGCCAGCAGCCAGATGCTAGCGGGAGGGCCAGGTACGCAGTATTTT.

This clonotype has a handful of counts. The chain has TRBV6-5 and TRBJ2-1; D may be TRBD1 or TRBD2 (5 bases each). The CDR3 covers 16 residues. Germline CDR1 and CDR2: MNHEY and SVGAGI. Trimming pared 2 bases from V and 7 bases from J, leaving 18 bases between. The CDR3 loop reads CASSYPGPSSGNEQFF. DNA of the CDR3: TGTGCCAGCAGTTACCCAGGGCCGTCGTCGGGGAATGAGCAGTTCTTC.

This clonotype appeared a few times. The chain has TRBV7-9 and TRBJ1-2, with D uncertain. V lost 5 bases to trimming and J lost 6 bases, with 10 bases between them. Germline-derived CDR1 and CDR2 are SEHNR and FQNEAQ (reference sequence). The CDR3 loop spans 12 amino acids. The CDR3 protein is CASSAKRDGYTF. CDR3 in DNA: TGTGCCAGCAGCGCGAAGCGAGATGGCTACACCTTC.

This clonotype came up a few times. This rearrangement joins TRBV30 to TRBJ2-7, with TRBD1 matching 9 bases. This CDR3 is 16 amino acids long. J lost 3 bases, V lost 2 bases, and 11 bases had no gene match. Germline values: CDR1 GTSNPN, CDR2 SVGIG (reference sequence). The CDR3 loop reads CAWSSHPGTGHYEQYF. The CDR3 DNA sequence: TGTGCCTGGAGTTCCCATCCCGGGACAGGGCACTACGAGCAGTACTTC.

Details on this clonotype: A read error may produce the germline difference seen at one junction end. The rearrangement uses TRBV12-3 or TRBV12-4 and TRBJ2-3, with D maybe TRBD1 (6 bases). This CDR3 is 15 amino acids long. The CDR3: CANSSSRGSADTQYF. The CDR3 region has the DNA TGTGCCAACAGTTCCTCCAGGGGCTCGGCAGATACGCAGTATTTT.

The rearrangement links TRBV15 to TRBJ2-1, with 8 bases identical to TRBD2. The CDR3 extends over 16 amino acids. V lost 4 bases and J lost 2; bases outside the gene matches: 7. Per germline, CDR1 LNHNV and CDR2 YYDKDF (reference sequence). The CDR3 here is CATSNPAGATYNEQFF. For the CDR3, the DNA is TGTGCCACCAGCAACCCAGCGGGAGCTACCTACAATGAGCAGTTCTTC.

The chain recombines TRBV20-1 with TRBJ1-4; perhaps TRBD1 as D (6 bases). This CDR3 spans 15 amino acids. V was cut by 6 bases and J by 3 bases, with 17 bases left in between. Germline V lookup: CDR1 DFQATT, CDR2 SNEGSKA (reference sequence). CDR3 amino acids: CSALKYGGPNEKLFF. CDR3 coding DNA: TGCAGTGCGCTTAAATACGGGGGGCCTAATGAAAAACTGTTTTTT.

This clonotype was found a few times. The J gene is TRBJ2-7, the V gene TRBV5-1, with 8 bases that match TRBD1. The better agreement between TRBJ2-5 and the DNA end casts doubt on the J call. This CDR3 has 17 residues. The germline gives CDR1 SGHRS, CDR2 YFSETQ. CDR3 DNA sequence: TGCGCCAGCAGCTTGATACTTGACAGGGGAAAATTTGAGACCCAGTACTTC. Its protein is CASSLILDRGKFETQYF.

In its sample, this clonotype was seen a few times. CDR3 residues: CASTRGQGGFEKLFF. The DNA for the CDR3 is TGTGCCAGCACCCGAGGACAGGGAGGGTTTGAAAAACTGTTTTTT. The chain combines TRBV7-9 with TRBJ1-4; 8 positions match TRBD1. J lost 7 bases, V lost 7 bases, and 11 bases had no gene match. Germline assignment: CDR1 SEHNR and CDR2 FQNEAQ (reference sequence). The CDR3 spans 15 residues.

The chain has TRBV7-2 and TRBJ2-2; D not certain. Germline V gene data show CDR1 as SGHTA and CDR2 as FQGNSA. V lost 5 bases and J lost 7, with 11 bases in between. The CDR3 sequence is 13 residues long. The CDR3 loop is CASSRSLNGELFF. CDR3 DNA: TGTGCCAGCAGCCGGTCGCTGAACGGGGAGCTGTTTTTT.

The rearrangement uses TRBV4-2 and TRBJ2-7; D perhaps matches TRBD1 (8 bases). V lost 4 bases, J lost 0 bases, and 13 bases lay in between. Per the germline V gene, CDR1 is LGHNA and CDR2 is YNFKEQ. The CDR3 is 15 amino acids. The CDR3 reads CASSLYRGGSYEQYF. The CDR3 nucleotides read TGTGCCAGCAGCCTATACAGGGGGGGCTCCTACGAGCAGTACTTC.

The table lists this clonotype with a few counts. This chain joins TRBV24-1 and TRBJ1-5; D gene uncertain. Trimming removed 4 bases at V and 4 bases at J, with 10 bases between. The CDR3 consists of 14 residues. The germline V gene encodes CDR1 KGHDR and CDR2 SFDVKD. The CDR3 spells CATSDNGPNQPQHF. CDR3 DNA: TGTGCCACCAGTGACAATGGTCCTAATCAGCCCCAGCATTTT.

For this clonotype: The germline gene is not matched at one end of the junction; a read error may be the cause. The V and J genes are TRBV28 and TRBJ2-7; possibly TRBD1 for D (5 bases). The CDR3 runs 16 residues. The V gene's germline CDR1 is MDHEN and CDR2 SYDVKM. CDR3 region: CASSYDRYRSSYDQYF. For the CDR3, the DNA is TGTGCCAGCAGCTACGACCGATACAGGAGCTCCTACGATCAGTACTTC.

This clonotype occurred a few times. This chain links TRBV14 with TRBJ1-2; 8 positions match TRBD1. V was pared by 4 bases and J by 1 base, with 5 bases of the junction left unmatched. The CDR3 extends over 15 amino acids. From germline, CDR1 is SGHDN and CDR2 FVKESK. CDR3 sequence: CASSPRQGNNYGYTF. The CDR3 DNA is TGTGCCAGCAGCCCCCGACAGGGGAATAACTATGGCTACACCTTC.

Written as DNA, the CDR3 is TGTGCCAGCAGCTCCTCCGGGACAAAGTATCAGCCCCAGCATTTT. It translates to CASSSSGTKYQPQHF. This sequence joins TRBV9 and TRBJ1-5, with D perhaps matching TRBD1 (6 bases). The V gene lost 4 bases and the J gene lost 5 bases, with 16 bases spanning the gap. The V gene's germline CDR1 is SGDLS and CDR2 YYNGEE. The CDR3 extends over 15 amino acids.

The chain combines TRBV28 with TRBJ1-1; weak D call: TRBD1 (5 bases). CDR3 length: 15 residues. Trimming removed 5 bases from V and 0 bases from J, with 13 bases in between. Germline V lookup: CDR1 MDHEN, CDR2 SYDVKM. CDR3 nucleotides: TGTGCCAGCAGTCGATTGGGGGGGATGAACACTGAAGCTTTCTTT. Protein: CASSRLGGMNTEAFF.